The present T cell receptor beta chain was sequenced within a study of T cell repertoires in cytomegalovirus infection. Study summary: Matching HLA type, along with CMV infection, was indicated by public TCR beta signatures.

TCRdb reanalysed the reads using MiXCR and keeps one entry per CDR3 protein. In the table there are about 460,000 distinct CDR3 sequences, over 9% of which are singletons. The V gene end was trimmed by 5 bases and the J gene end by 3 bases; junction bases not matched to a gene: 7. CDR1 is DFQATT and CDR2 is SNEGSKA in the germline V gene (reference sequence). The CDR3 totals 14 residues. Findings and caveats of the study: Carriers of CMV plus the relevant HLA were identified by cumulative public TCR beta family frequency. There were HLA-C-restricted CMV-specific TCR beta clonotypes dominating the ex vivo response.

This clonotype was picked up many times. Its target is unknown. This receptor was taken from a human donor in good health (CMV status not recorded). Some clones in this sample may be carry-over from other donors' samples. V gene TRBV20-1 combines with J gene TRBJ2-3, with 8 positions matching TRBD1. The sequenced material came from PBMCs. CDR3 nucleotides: TGCAGTGCTCAAAACAGGGGGAGAACAGATACGCAGTATTTT. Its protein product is CSAQNRGRTDTQYF.